The clone carrying this TCR beta chain was seen only a few times. Per germline, CDR1 ENHRY and CDR2 SYGVKD. The CDR3 length is 17 residues. Trimming at V came to 0 bases and at J to 4 bases, leaving 4 bases not matched to a gene. This record belongs to a study of blood T cells in healthy people across ages. A second PCR, run for about 7 to 11 cycles, used a sample-barcoded 5' primer plus a J-beta primer mix. Using its own MiXCR run on the 5' RACE reads, TCRdb lists one record per CDR3 protein. Of 1,500,000 or so distinct CDR3 sequences listed, approximately 43% are singletons. The clonotype comes from a woman younger than 35 in good health. The chain joins TRBV10-3 to TRBJ2-5; 14 positions match TRBD2. The sequencing sample was made of blood. CDR3 region: CAISESGLAGVGETQYF. CDR3 DNA: TGTGCCATCAGTGAGTCGGGACTAGCGGGAGTTGGAGAGACCCAGTACTTC.